This TCR beta chain came from a study of T cells in Graves' hyperthyroidism and ophthalmopathy. RNA transcripts provided the source from which TCR beta CDR3 regions were amplified. Initially, a first-round RT-PCR of the TCR CDR3 employed the HTBI primer set. TCRdb processed the multiplex PCR reads anew with MiXCR; each CDR3 protein has one entry. The table includes some 350,000 distinct CDR3 sequences, approximately 20% detected once. There are many counts of this clonotype. Newly diagnosed hyperthyroidism patients aged 18 to 65 years had disease lasting under 2 months. Uncontrolled infection, other autoimmune disease, pregnancy or lactation excluded patients. Orbital computed tomography, thyroid ultrasound, serum thyroxine and TRAb, and clinical symptoms together informed the diagnoses. The PBMCs were sourced from fresh peripheral blood (more than 8.5 ml). Specimen: blood. The TCR was taken from a woman under 30 with Graves' hyperthyroidism.

In DNA form, the CDR3 reads TGTGCCAGCAGTGGGATGACAGGAATTTACGAGCAGTACTTC. Its protein product is CASSGMTGIYEQYF. The genes are TRBV6-1 and TRBJ2-7; D perhaps matches TRBD1 (6 bases). The CDR3 has 14 amino acids. Per germline, CDR1 MNHNS and CDR2 SASEGT. Deletions cut 4 bases from V and 4 bases from J, with 14 bases between.